Presented here are 30 T cell receptor beta chains from one specimen sequenced in a study of blood T cell repertoires in COVID-19. Sequenced by immunoSEQ multiplex PCR; TCRdb stores in-frame clones only, minus some. This table has about 180,000 clones, 85% to 90% appearing once. Sequencing was performed on peripheral blood. The receptors stem from a man in his sixties with COVID-19, enrolled during active disease.

This clone was recorded a few times. The chain employs TRBV4-1 and TRBJ1-5; D might be TRBD1 (5 bases). CDR1 is MGHRA, CDR2 YSYEKL, per germline. The CDR3 sequence is 14 residues long. The ends were cut back, 0 bases at V and 13 bases at J, with 16 bases in the middle. The CDR3 sequence is CASSQEQEGRRQHF. The CDR3 DNA sequence: TGCGCCAGCAGCCAAGAACAAGAGGGGAGGAGACAGCATTTT.

V and J are TRBV4-2 and TRBJ2-5, with 12 bases identical to TRBD2. This CDR3 region has 16 residues. V shed 1 base and J 5 bases; nucleotides not matched to a gene: 5. The germline V gene encodes CDR1 LGHNA and CDR2 YNFKEQ. The CDR3 sequence: CASSQGLAGGLETQYF. In DNA, the CDR3 is TGTGCCAGCAGCCAAGGTCTAGCGGGGGGGCTGGAGACCCAGTACTTC.

The chain has TRBV20-1 and TRBJ1-1, with D unclear. The CDR3 spans 13 residues. The germline gives CDR1 DFQATT, CDR2 SNEGSKA (reference sequence). Between the trimmed V and J ends, which lost 3 bases and 0 bases, there was a span of 8 bases. The CDR3 is CSASHSMNTEAFF. DNA for the CDR3: TGCAGTGCTAGTCACAGTATGAACACTGAAGCTTTCTTT.

This clone ranks as medium-sized. The rearrangement uses TRBV4-2 and TRBJ1-4; TRBD1 matches at 9 bases. J was trimmed by 8 bases and V by 5 bases; bases with no gene match: 12. CDR1 and CDR2 from the germline V gene are LGHNA and YNFKEQ. The CDR3 runs to 16 residues. The CDR3 DNA reads TGTGCCAGCAGCGTACGAACAGGGGGCGCGGAGGAAAAACTGTTTTTT. Translated, it gives CASSVRTGGAEEKLFF.

This rearrangement joins TRBV19 to TRBJ1-6; 10 positions agree with TRBD1. CDR1 and CDR2 (germline): LNHDA, SQIVND (reference sequence). After removal of 5 bases from V and 8 bases from J, the junction contained 6 bases not matched to a gene. CDR3 length equals 15 residues. CDR3 sequence (DNA): TGTGCCAGTAGTTCCTCCGGGACAGGGGATTCACCCCTCCACTTT. Its translation is CASSSSGTGDSPLHF.

CDR3 amino acids: CATSKGQGSYEQYF. CDR3 DNA sequence: TGTGCCACCAGCAAGGGTCAGGGCTCCTACGAGCAGTACTTC. V and J are TRBV15 and TRBJ2-7; weak D call: TRBD1 (5 bases). The CDR3 runs to 14 residues. V lost 4 bases and J lost 0, with 10 bases in between. The germline V gene encodes CDR1 LNHNV and CDR2 YYDKDF (reference sequence). Looking up the rest from reference TRBV15 and TRBJ2-7 gives the full variable domain: DAMVIQNPRYQVTQFGKPVTLSCSQTLNHNVMYWYQQKSSQAPKLLFHYYDKDFNNEADTPDNFQSRRPNTSFCFLDIRSPGLGDTAMYLCATSKGQGSYEQYFGPGTRLTVT.

This clone was recorded many times. The chain uses TRBV2 and TRBJ2-2; possible D gene TRBD1, 5 bases. The CDR3 length is 14 residues. V gave up 7 bases and J gave up 6 bases, with 15 bases separating them. From germline, CDR1 is SNHLY and CDR2 FYNNEI. The CDR3 coding sequence is TGTGCCAGCATCGGGCAGGGCTTCGCCGGGGAGCTGTTTTTT. Protein: CASIGQGFAGELFF. Based on the CDR3 plus reference TRBV2 and TRBJ2-2, the full variable domain is EPEVTQTPSHQVTQMGQEVILRCVPISNHLYFYWYRQILGQKVEFLVSFYNNEISEKSEIFDDQFSVERPDGSNFTLKIRSTKLEDSAMYFCASIGQGFAGELFFGEGSRLTVL.

This chain connects TRBV4-1 to TRBJ2-4; 8 positions agree with TRBD2. V dropped 4 bases and J dropped 0; count of bases not matched to a gene: 11. CDR1 MGHRA and CDR2 YSYEKL come from the germline V gene. CDR3 length: 18 amino acids. CDR3 bases: TGCGCCAGCAGCCCACTTGGGCTAGCGGGTTTAGCCAAAAACATTCAGTACTTC. The encoded protein is CASSPLGLAGLAKNIQYF.

The chain joins TRBV27 to TRBJ1-5; 7 bases are a match to TRBD1. V gave up 4 bases and J gave up 2 bases; unmatched junction bases: 8. Germline V gives CDR1 MNHEY, CDR2 SMNVEV (reference sequence). The CDR3 length is 16 residues. The CDR3 coding sequence is TGTGCCAGCAGTTACTTAACAGGGGACGGCAATCAGCCCCAGCATTTT. This gives the protein CASSYLTGDGNQPQHF.

CDR3 loop: CASSDAGTGSSYEQYF. DNA for the CDR3: TGTGCCAGTAGTGATGCCGGGACAGGGAGCTCCTACGAGCAGTACTTC. This chain uses TRBV19 with TRBJ2-7; TRBD1 matches at 9 bases. The V segment lost 5 bases and the J segment 0 bases; nucleotides outside the gene matches: 8. The CDR3 is 16 residues long. Per the germline V gene, CDR1 is LNHDA and CDR2 is SQIVND (reference sequence).

The genes are TRBV27 and TRBJ2-1; 11 nucleotides line up with TRBD2. V lost 7 bases and J lost 4; bases outside the gene matches: 18. CDR3 length: 19 residues. CDR1 is MNHEY and CDR2 is SMNVEV in the germline V gene (reference sequence). The CDR3 DNA follows: TGTGCCAGCACTTATCCAGCTCCGTCCGGGACTAGCGGTTACAATGAGCAGTTCTTC. It specifies CASTYPAPSGTSGYNEQFF.

The J gene is TRBJ1-5, the V gene TRBV6-5, with a possible D match to TRBD1 (5 bases). The ends were cut back, 6 bases at V and 4 bases at J, with 10 bases in the middle. Germline V gene sequence: CDR1 MNHEY, CDR2 SVGAGI. The CDR3 sequence is 13 residues long. CDR3 sequence (DNA): TGTGCCAGCAGGCCACAGGAAAATCAGCCCCAGCATTTT. Protein sequence: CASRPQENQPQHF.

This clone was observed a single time. This chain joins TRBV24-1 and TRBJ1-2, with TRBD1 matching 12 bases. V shed 4 bases, J shed 4 bases, and the junction held 3 bases outside the gene matches. The CDR3 runs to 15 residues. Germline-derived CDR1 and CDR2 are KGHDR and SFDVKD. The DNA of the CDR3 is TGTGCCACCAGTGACCCGGGACAGGGGGCCTATGGCTACACCTTC. This translates into CATSDPGQGAYGYTF.

The rearrangement joins TRBV21-1 to TRBJ2-2; the table's D call, TRBD1, was not checked against the DNA. TRBV21-1 is deemed a pseudogene. The CDR3 runs to 15 residues. This CDR3 is CASSFPGHDPGELFF. The CDR3 bases are TGTGCCAGCAGCTTTCCGGGACACGACCCCGGGGAGCTGTTTTTT.

The V call is TRBV7-2, the J call TRBJ1-5; 8 bases match TRBD1. Germline V gives CDR1 SGHTA, CDR2 FQGNSA. The CDR3 sequence is 13 residues long. V lost 4 bases and J lost 9; bases outside the gene matches: 5. The CDR3 nucleotides read TGTGCCAGCAGCTCGGGACAGGTGGGGCCCCAGCATTTT. The encoded protein is CASSSGQVGPQHF.

The chain employs TRBV14 and TRBJ2-7; unclear D gene. V lost 4 bases and J 1 base, leaving 8 bases between the germline ends. Germline CDR1 SGHDN, CDR2 FVKESK. This CDR3 has 13 residues. CDR3 loop: CASSLAKSYEQYF. Here the CDR3 DNA reads TGTGCCAGCAGCCTGGCCAAATCCTACGAGCAGTACTTC.

In its sample, this clone was seen a few times. J is TRBJ1-2 and V is TRBV12-3 or TRBV12-4; D is undetermined. V gave up 8 bases and J gave up 8 bases, with 18 bases separating them. This CDR3 region has 13 residues. The CDR3 is CASRVAASRGYTF. The CDR3, as DNA: TGTGCCAGCCGGGTGGCAGCCTCGAGAGGCTACACCTTC.

The rearrangement uses TRBV6-2 or TRBV6-3 and TRBJ2-5, with a weak D call TRBD1 (5 bases). Germline-derived CDR1 and CDR2 are MNHEY and SVGEGT. Trimming stripped 5 bases from V and 2 bases from J, with 9 bases between. The CDR3 runs to 13 residues. The CDR3 DNA follows: TGTGCCAGCAGTGGACACGTTCAAGAGACCCAGTACTTC. Protein sequence: CASSGHVQETQYF.

The gene calls are TRBV6-5 and TRBJ1-3, with 8 bases that match TRBD1. Losses at the gene ends were 10 bases for V and 0 bases for J; bases not matched to a gene: 8. CDR1 MNHEY and CDR2 SVGAGI come from the germline V gene. The CDR3 is 15 amino acids. For the CDR3, the DNA is TGTGCCAAGGGGGCAGGGGGCATCTCTGGAAACACCATATATTTT. It translates to CAKGAGGISGNTIYF.

The V and J genes are TRBV19 and TRBJ1-2; D unresolved. Trimming cost V 1 base and J 4 bases, with 7 bases left between them. Germline CDR1 and CDR2: LNHDA and SQIVND (reference sequence). The CDR3 totals 13 residues. The CDR3 protein is CASSIAGAYGYTF. The CDR3, as DNA: TGTGCCAGTAGTATAGCCGGAGCCTATGGCTACACCTTC.

The V gene is TRBV19, the J gene TRBJ1-1; D gene unclear. Between the trimmed V and J ends, which lost 1 base and 0 bases, there was a span of 18 bases. The CDR3 consists of 18 residues. The V gene's germline CDR1 is LNHDA and CDR2 SQIVND (reference sequence). This CDR3 is CASSIGLGGLRMNTEAFF. CDR3 DNA: TGTGCCAGTAGTATAGGTCTTGGAGGCTTACGAATGAACACTGAAGCTTTCTTT.

In this sample, this clone turned up a few times. J is TRBJ2-2 and V is TRBV11-2, with TRBD2 identical over 10 bases. CDR3 length equals 16 residues. Germline V gene lookup returns CDR1 SGHAT and CDR2 FQNNGV. Trimming cost V 3 bases and J 8 bases; bases outside gene matches: 9. For the CDR3, the DNA is TGTGCCAGCAGCTTGTTCAGCGGGGGGGCGTCAGGGGAGCTGTTTTTT. This codes for CASSLFSGGASGELFF.

This chain links TRBV2 with TRBJ1-5; tentative D call: TRBD1 (6 bases). The germline V and J ends were trimmed by 3 bases and 2 bases, with 11 bases remaining between them. CDR3 length equals 15 residues. In germline, CDR1 is SNHLY, CDR2 FYNNEI. The chain's CDR3 is CASSELQGGNQPQHF. DNA for the CDR3: TGTGCCAGCAGTGAGCTACAGGGCGGCAATCAGCCCCAGCATTTT.

The chain carries TRBV18 and TRBJ2-7; D gene unclear. Germline CDR1 is KGHSH and CDR2 is LQKENI. The CDR3 has 13 residues. Trimming stripped 0 bases from V and 2 bases from J, with 5 bases between. CDR3 loop: CASSPPHTYEQYF. In nucleotides, the CDR3 is TGTGCCAGCTCACCACCCCACACCTACGAGCAGTACTTC.

This chain links TRBV28 with TRBJ2-3; TRBD2 matches 11 bases. Germline V CDR1 and CDR2: MDHEN, SYDVKM. This CDR3 spans 20 amino acids. V lost 2 bases and J lost 3; bases outside the gene matches: 16. CDR3 nucleotide sequence: TGTGCCAGCAGTTTAAGGTCTTGGGGGCTAGCGGGGGGCAGAACAGATACGCAGTATTTT. This sequence encodes CASSLRSWGLAGGRTDTQYF. The full variable domain, completed using reference TRBV28 and TRBJ2-3, is DVKVTQSSRYLVKRTGEKVFLECVQDMDHENMFWYRQDPGLGLRLIYFSYDVKMKEKGDIPEGYSVSREKKERFSLILESASTNQTSMYLCASSLRSWGLAGGRTDTQYFGPGTRLTVL.

This clone appeared a few times. J is TRBJ1-5 and V is TRBV19; perhaps TRBD1 as D (6 bases). CDR3 length: 15 amino acids. CDR1 LNHDA and CDR2 SQIVND come from the germline V gene (reference sequence). V was shortened by 7 bases and J by 6 bases, with 19 bases between the two germline ends. CDR3 sequence reads: CASKGGLRSSQPQHF. CDR3 nucleotide sequence: TGTGCCAGTAAGGGGGGGCTGAGGTCGTCTCAGCCCCAGCATTTT. Using reference TRBV19 and TRBJ1-5 for the parts outside the CDR3, the full variable domain is DGGITQSPKYLFRKEGQNVTLSCEQNLNHDAMYWYRQDPGQGLRLIYYSQIVNDFQKGDIAEGYSVSREKKESFPLTVTSAQKNPTAFYLCASKGGLRSSQPQHFGDGTRLSIL.

This clone showed up just once. The sample holds other DNA sequences that translate to the same CDR3. The chain links TRBV11-3 to TRBJ1-1, with D possibly TRBD1 on 5 matching bases. Germline V CDR1 and CDR2: SGHNT, YENEEA. V lost 3 bases to trimming and J lost 1 base, with 6 bases between them. The CDR3 length is 13 residues. CDR3 sequence reads: CASSFTGNTEAFF. Written as DNA, the CDR3 is TGTGCCAGCAGCTTCACAGGGAACACTGAAGCTTTCTTT.

V is TRBV5-4 and J is TRBJ1-5; D possibly corresponds to TRBD1 (6 bases). V was clipped by 2 bases and J by 5 bases, with 11 bases between them. The germline V gene has CDR1 SGHNT and CDR2 YYREEE (reference sequence). This CDR3 spans 14 amino acids. The CDR3 protein is CASSFAGVDQPQHF. CDR3 coding DNA: TGTGCCAGCAGCTTCGCAGGGGTAGATCAGCCCCAGCATTTT.

J is TRBJ1-6 and V is TRBV7-2; 7 bases are shared with TRBD1. The CDR3 has 14 residues. Trimming cost V 4 bases and J 5 bases; bases outside gene matches: 2. Per the germline V gene, CDR1 is SGHTA and CDR2 is FQGNSA. The CDR3 here is CASSSTGNNSPLHF. The CDR3 DNA follows: TGTGCCAGCAGCTCGACAGGGAATAATTCACCCCTCCACTTT. The full variable domain, its missing parts supplied by reference TRBV7-2 and TRBJ1-6, is GAGVSQSPSNKVTEKGKDVELRCDPISGHTALYWYRQSLGQGLEFLIYFQGNSAPDKSGLPSDRFSAERTGGSVSTLTIQRTQQEDSAVYLCASSSTGNNSPLHFGNGTRLTVT.

Here the CDR3 reads CASSIGQGLQPQHF. The CDR3 bases are TGTGCCAGTAGTATAGGACAGGGTCTCCAGCCCCAGCATTTT. This chain connects TRBV19 to TRBJ1-5; TRBD1 agrees at 7 bases. The CDR3 totals 14 residues. Germline V gene data show CDR1 as LNHDA and CDR2 as SQIVND (reference sequence). Losses at the gene ends were 1 base for V and 7 bases for J; bases not matched to a gene: 4.